This T cell receptor beta chain was sequenced in a study of CD4+ T cells in melanoma. Sequencing was performed with immunoSEQ multiplex PCR; in TCRdb, only in-frame clones are kept and a portion is missing. Among about 7,100 clones listed, 52% were seen once. The sequencing input was cells from a culture (not recorded whether cultured in vitro). The receptor's source is a human donor with melanoma.

DNA for the CDR3: TGTGCCAGCAGTGAATGGGGGACAGCTTTCACGCAGTACTTC. It encodes CASSEWGTAFTQYF. The chain combines TRBV6-1 with TRBJ2-7, with 7 bases that match TRBD1. The length of the CDR3 is 14 residues. Germline-derived CDR1 and CDR2 are MNHNS and SASEGT. The V gene end was trimmed by 2 bases and the J gene end by 9 bases; junction bases not matched to a gene: 10.